The 27 T cell receptor beta chains in this list originate from one sample, sequenced in a study of cytotoxic CD8 clonotypes in ibrutinib-treated CLL. Libraries were prepared by immunoSEQ multiplex PCR; TCRdb keeps only in-frame clonotypes and omits some of them. The sample lists about 89,000 clones; approximately 82% were seen once. Specimen: PBMCs, collected after 12 months of ibrutinib treatment. The source is a human donor with chronic lymphocytic leukemia.

The chain carries TRBV6-5 and TRBJ1-5; 8 nucleotides line up with TRBD1. CDR1 MNHEY and CDR2 SVGAGI come from the germline V gene. V lost 2 bases, J lost 3 bases, and 3 bases stayed unmatched. The CDR3 totals 15 residues. The DNA for the CDR3 is TGTGCCAGCAGTTACGGGACAGGTTCCAATCAGCCCCAGCATTTT. Amino acids: CASSYGTGSNQPQHF.

The chain combines TRBV30 with TRBJ2-5, with D possibly matching TRBD1 (5 bases). CDR1 is GTSNPN, CDR2 SVGIG, per germline (reference sequence). Trimming took 2 bases from V and 2 from J, leaving 21 bases between them. This CDR3 is built from 17 residues. CDR3 bases: TGTGCCTGGAGTAGGGGCCACCAGGGTCAATTTCAAGAGACCCAGTACTTC. This translates into CAWSRGHQGQFQETQYF.

The chain combines TRBV10-3 with TRBJ2-2; D is undetermined. Germline CDR1 reads ENHRY; CDR2 reads SYGVKD. Trimming stripped 5 bases from V and 7 bases from J, with 8 bases between. This CDR3 spans 12 amino acids. CDR3 region: CAISTRDGELFF. The CDR3 nucleotides are TGTGCCATCAGTACCAGAGACGGGGAGCTGTTTTTT.

The chain links TRBV5-6 to TRBJ1-6, with a tentative D call TRBD1 (5 bases). Trimming pared 3 bases from V and 0 bases from J, leaving 7 bases between. CDR1 is SGHDT, CDR2 YYEEEE, per germline. The CDR3 is 15 residues long. CDR3: CASSYRSSYNSPLHF. DNA for the CDR3: TGTGCCAGCAGCTACAGGAGCTCCTATAATTCACCCCTCCACTTT.

The chain links TRBV28 to TRBJ2-5, with unresolved D. CDR3 length equals 16 residues. V was shortened by 3 bases and J by 5 bases, with 19 bases between the two germline ends. Germline V gene lookup returns CDR1 MDHEN and CDR2 SYDVKM. As DNA, the CDR3 is TGTGCCAGCAGTTTCCGGGCGACGTCCGAGGCGGAGACCCAGTACTTC. It yields the protein CASSFRATSEAETQYF.

This clone showed up just a few times. V usage is TRBV28 and J usage is TRBJ2-1; no definite D call. This CDR3 region has 16 residues. Germline V gives CDR1 MDHEN, CDR2 SYDVKM. Trimming shortened V by 5 bases and J by 7 bases, and 21 bases separated the two germline ends. The CDR3 reads CASSPLGPGQINEQFF. As DNA, the CDR3 is TGTGCCAGCAGTCCCCTAGGGCCTGGCCAGATTAATGAGCAGTTCTTC.

In this sample, this clone turned up once. The rearrangement joins TRBV7-2 to TRBJ1-2; D gene ambiguous. The CDR3 extends over 14 amino acids. Germline CDR1 reads SGHTA; CDR2 reads FQGNSA. Trimming removed 4 bases from V and 3 bases from J, with 12 bases in between. The CDR3: CASSSSTKHYGYTF. DNA of the CDR3: TGTGCCAGCAGCTCTTCGACGAAACACTATGGCTACACCTTC.

This rearrangement joins TRBV11-3 to TRBJ2-3; D is uncertain. The CDR3 extends over 15 amino acids. V was cut by 4 bases and J by 0 bases, with 11 bases left in between. Germline CDR1 and CDR2: SGHNT and YENEEA. The CDR3 nucleotides read TGTGCCAGCAGCTCCCAGTCGTATAGCACAGATACGCAGTATTTT. This encodes CASSSQSYSTDTQYF.

This chain joins TRBV28 and TRBJ1-2, with 11 nucleotides matching TRBD1. This CDR3 has 16 amino acids. Germline assignment: CDR1 MDHEN and CDR2 SYDVKM. With V trimmed by 5 bases and J by 1 base, 6 bases remained unmatched. The chain's CDR3 is CASSPLDRGLNYGYTF. The DNA for the CDR3 is TGTGCCAGCAGTCCACTGGACAGGGGGCTTAACTATGGCTACACCTTC.

The rearrangement links TRBV10-1 to TRBJ1-1; D is ambiguous. This CDR3 spans 12 amino acids. In germline, CDR1 is WNHNN, CDR2 SYGVQD (reference sequence). Between the trimmed V and J ends, which lost 3 bases and 4 bases, there was a span of 6 bases. The CDR3 sequence is CASSDAFTEAFF. CDR3 DNA: TGCGCCAGCAGTGATGCTTTCACTGAAGCTTTCTTT.

This clone was detected once. The V call is TRBV6-5, the J call TRBJ1-6, with 7 bases matching TRBD1. Looked up from germline, CDR1 is MNHEY and CDR2 is SVGAGI. V lost 5 bases to trimming and J lost 9 bases; unmatched junction nucleotides: 7. This CDR3 is 14 amino acids long. Here the CDR3 DNA reads TGTGCCAGCAGTACCGGGGGGACAGCTTCACCCCTCCACTTT. Translating gives CASSTGGTASPLHF.

CDR3 loop: CASGLRQGSAAFF. CDR3 coding DNA: TGTGCTAGTGGTTTGCGACAGGGGTCGGCAGCTTTCTTT. V is TRBV12-5 and J is TRBJ1-1, with 8 bases identical to TRBD1. The CDR3 loop spans 13 amino acids. V trimming: 2 bases; J trimming: 10 bases; junction bases outside the gene matches: 6. Germline loops: CDR1 LGHNT, CDR2 FRNRAP.

The chain combines TRBV6-1 with TRBJ2-7; no definite D call. Germline V lookup: CDR1 MNHNS, CDR2 SASEGT. V shed 7 bases and J shed 9 bases, with 13 bases lying between them. This CDR3 spans 11 amino acids. DNA of the CDR3: TGTGCCAGCAATATACTCGATGTGCAGTACTTC. As protein: CASNILDVQYF.

The rearrangement links TRBV30 to TRBJ2-7, with 10 bases lining up with TRBD1. Unmatched junction bases numbered 11, after V lost 2 bases and J lost 4 bases. This CDR3 contains 16 residues. The V gene's germline CDR1 is GTSNPN and CDR2 SVGIG (reference sequence). CDR3 in amino acids: CAWSHTGTGDLYEQYF. The CDR3 region has the DNA TGTGCCTGGAGTCATACCGGGACAGGGGACTTATACGAGCAGTACTTC.

The chain joins TRBV2 to TRBJ2-2, with D possibly TRBD2 on 6 matching bases. V shed 4 bases and J shed 5 bases, with 11 bases lying between them. This CDR3 spans 14 amino acids. Germline lookup yields CDR1 SNHLY and CDR2 FYNNEI. The DNA of the CDR3 is TGTGCCAGCAGTGGGCGACTAGTGACCGGGGAGCTGTTTTTT. The encoded protein is CASSGRLVTGELFF.

This clone was found once. The chain recombines TRBV9 with TRBJ1-4, with TRBD1 matching over 7 bases. The CDR3 contains 17 residues. With 3 bases clipped from V and 5 bases from J, the junction kept 13 bases outside the gene matches. Germline CDR1 is SGDLS and CDR2 is YYNGEE. CDR3 amino acids: CASSGDRPLSQNEKLFF. The CDR3 DNA reads TGTGCCAGCAGCGGGGACAGACCACTCTCGCAGAATGAAAAACTGTTTTTT.

This chain joins TRBV6-6 and TRBJ2-2; D is possibly TRBD2 (6 bases). Looked up from germline, CDR1 is MNHNY and CDR2 is SVGAGI (reference sequence). V lost 0 bases, J lost 9 bases, and 14 bases lay in between. The CDR3 has 15 amino acids. The chain's CDR3 is CASSYSKGTPRELFF. CDR3 coding DNA: TGTGCCAGCAGTTACTCGAAGGGGACTCCCCGGGAGCTGTTTTTT.

The rearrangement uses TRBV7-8 and TRBJ1-6; 7 bases match TRBD1. J gave up 6 bases and V 5 bases, and 7 bases lay outside the gene matches. CDR1 and CDR2 (germline): SGHVS, FQNEAQ. The CDR3 contains 15 residues. In DNA, the CDR3 is TGTGCCAGCAGCCCGGGCGACAGGGTTAATTCACCCCTCCACTTT. Residues: CASSPGDRVNSPLHF.

V is TRBV5-8 and J is TRBJ2-2; 8 bases are shared with TRBD2. There are 15 residues in the CDR3. After removal of 4 bases from V and 6 bases from J, the junction contained 8 bases not matched to a gene. Per the germline V gene, CDR1 is SGHTS and CDR2 is YDEGEE. The CDR3 DNA reads TGTGCCAGCAGCGCACGGACTAGCCAGTCCGGGGAGCTGTTTTTT. Translation: CASSARTSQSGELFF.

V usage is TRBV19 and J usage is TRBJ2-1; the D gene is possibly TRBD1 (6 bases). This CDR3 comprises 14 residues. The germline V gene encodes CDR1 LNHDA and CDR2 SQIVND (reference sequence). V dropped 4 bases and J dropped 5 bases, with 12 bases sitting between them. This CDR3 is CASSRLQGNNEQFF. Here the CDR3 DNA reads TGTGCCAGTAGTAGACTACAGGGCAACAATGAGCAGTTCTTC.

J is TRBJ1-4 and V is TRBV5-1; 9 bases are a match to TRBD1. This CDR3 region has 15 residues. Germline CDR1 is SGHRS and CDR2 is YFSETQ. With 0 bases clipped from V and 8 bases from J, the junction kept 5 bases outside the gene matches. The DNA for the CDR3 is TGCGCCAGCAGCTTGGAGGGACAGGGCCGGGAAAAACTGTTTTTT. Translating it yields CASSLEGQGREKLFF.

This rearrangement joins TRBV10-1 to TRBJ2-1; TRBD2 aligns across 8 bases. This CDR3 comprises 15 residues. The V gene end was trimmed by 5 bases and the J gene end by 7 bases; junction bases not matched to a gene: 10. Looked up from germline, CDR1 is WNHNN and CDR2 is SYGVQD (reference sequence). The CDR3 sequence: CASSQGTRLLNEQFF. CDR3 nucleotide sequence: TGCGCCAGCAGTCAGGGGACTAGGCTCCTGAATGAGCAGTTCTTC.

The chain couples TRBV28 to TRBJ2-3; TRBD1 might be the D (6 bases). The V gene lost 6 bases and the J gene lost 3 bases, with 16 bases spanning the gap. CDR1 is MDHEN and CDR2 is SYDVKM in the germline V gene. The CDR3 covers 15 residues. The CDR3 DNA reads as TGTGCCAGCAGGTTACAGGGAGTCGGGACAGATACGCAGTATTTT. Protein product: CASRLQGVGTDTQYF.

V gene TRBV7-9 combines with J gene TRBJ2-1; D might be TRBD2 (6 bases). Per the germline V gene, CDR1 is SEHNR and CDR2 is FQNEAQ (reference sequence). Trimming stripped 4 bases from V and 8 bases from J, with 18 bases between. The length of the CDR3 is 15 residues. The CDR3 here is CASSSTRGTLDEQFF. The CDR3 bases are TGTGCCAGCAGCTCCACGCGGGGTACTCTGGATGAGCAGTTCTTC.

The J gene is TRBJ1-5, the V gene TRBV5-1, with D possibly being TRBD1 (6 bases). The CDR3 totals 14 residues. CDR1 is SGHRS and CDR2 is YFSETQ in the germline V gene. Deletions cut 4 bases from V and 7 bases from J, with 15 bases between. CDR3 coding DNA: TGCGCCAGCAGCGTAAGAGGGGACACCCAGCCCCAGCATTTT. The encoded protein is CASSVRGDTQPQHF.

This chain's CDR3 is CASSQGFGQPQHF. CDR3 coding DNA: TGTGCCAGCAGCCAGGGATTCGGTCAGCCCCAGCATTTT. V usage is TRBV7-2 and J usage is TRBJ1-5; possible D gene TRBD1, 5 bases. CDR1 and CDR2 (germline): SGHTA, FQGNSA. The CDR3 runs to 13 residues. The ends were cut back, 5 bases at V and 6 bases at J, with 11 bases in the middle.

The chain joins TRBV5-6 to TRBJ1-2; a possible D gene is TRBD1 (5 bases). The CDR3 has 15 residues. Germline V gene lookup returns CDR1 SGHDT and CDR2 YYEEEE. The V end was cut by 0 bases, the J end by 3 bases, with 12 bases between. This chain's CDR3 is CASSLDDSVYYGYTF. In DNA form, the CDR3 reads TGTGCCAGCAGCTTGGACGACAGCGTTTACTATGGCTACACCTTC.